This TCR beta chain was captured in a study of cytomegalovirus exposure and HLA in healthy donors. The study ran its PCR with 60 Vbeta and 13 Jbeta primers. TCRdb's copy holds only in-frame clones and misses some; the assay was immunoSEQ multiplex PCR. Here the sample table reports approximately 50,000 clones. Concerning this clone itself: Its antigen is not identified.

Findings and limits, study-wide: Later analysis associated a missense DCLRE1C variant with TCR beta V- and J-gene trimming.

Germline V gives CDR1 SGHTA, CDR2 FQGNSA. The germline V and J ends were trimmed by 1 base and 3 bases, with 12 bases remaining between them. The CDR3 is 15 residues long. V and J are TRBV7-2 and TRBJ1-2; D perhaps matches TRBD1 (5 bases). Sequencing used PBMCs. The receptor was isolated from a female donor in good health and CMV-seronegative. The CDR3 sequence is CASSLERGQDYGYTF. Here the CDR3 DNA reads TGTGCCAGCAGCTTAGAAAGGGGTCAGGACTATGGCTACACCTTC.